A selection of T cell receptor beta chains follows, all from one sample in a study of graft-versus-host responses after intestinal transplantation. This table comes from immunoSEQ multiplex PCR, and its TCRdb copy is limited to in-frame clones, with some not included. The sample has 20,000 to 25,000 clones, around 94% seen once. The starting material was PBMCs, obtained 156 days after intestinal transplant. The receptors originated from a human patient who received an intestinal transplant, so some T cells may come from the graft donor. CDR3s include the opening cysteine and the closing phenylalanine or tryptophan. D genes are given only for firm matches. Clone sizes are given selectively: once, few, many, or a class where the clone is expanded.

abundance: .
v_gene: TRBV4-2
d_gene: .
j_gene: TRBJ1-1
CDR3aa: CASSQERSSNTEAFF
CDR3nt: TGTGCCAGCAGCCAAGAACGCAGCTCAAACACTGAAGCTTTCTTT

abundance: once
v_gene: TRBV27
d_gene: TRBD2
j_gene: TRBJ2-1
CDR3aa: CASSLVLAGLNEQFF
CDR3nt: TGTGCCAGCAGTTTGGTGCTAGCGGGGTTGAATGAGCAGTTCTTC

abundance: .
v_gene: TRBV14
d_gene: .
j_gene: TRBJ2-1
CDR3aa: CASSQARLNEQFF
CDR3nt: TGTGCCAGCAGCCAAGCCCGTCTGAATGAGCAGTTCTTC

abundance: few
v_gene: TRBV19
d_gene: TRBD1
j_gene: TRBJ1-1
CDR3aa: CASSIILQGAEAFF
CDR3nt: TGTGCCAGTAGTATCATCCTACAGGGGGCCGAAGCTTTCTTT

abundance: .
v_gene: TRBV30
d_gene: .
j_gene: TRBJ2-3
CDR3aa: CAWSVGDTQYF
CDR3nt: TGTGCCTGGAGTGTAGGGGATACGCAGTATTTT

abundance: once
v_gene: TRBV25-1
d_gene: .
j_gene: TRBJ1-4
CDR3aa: CASSDDRKIEKLFF
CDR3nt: TGTGCCAGCAGTGATGACAGGAAGATTGAAAAACTGTTTTTT

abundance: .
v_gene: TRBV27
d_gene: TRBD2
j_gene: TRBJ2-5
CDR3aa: CASSLGLAGANLQETQYF
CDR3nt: TGTGCCAGCAGTTTAGGGCTAGCGGGAGCCAATCTCCAAGAGACCCAGTACTTC

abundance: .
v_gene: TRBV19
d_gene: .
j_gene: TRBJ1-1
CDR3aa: CASSLGSGTEAFF
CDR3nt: TGTGCCAGTAGTCTGGGCAGTGGCACTGAAGCTTTCTTT

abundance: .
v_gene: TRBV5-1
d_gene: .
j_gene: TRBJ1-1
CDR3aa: CASSHQGLGIDTEAFF
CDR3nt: TGCGCCAGCAGCCACCAGGGGCTCGGAATTGACACTGAAGCTTTCTTT

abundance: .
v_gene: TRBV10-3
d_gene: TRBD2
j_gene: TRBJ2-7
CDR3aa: CAIRRTSGTYEQYF
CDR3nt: TGTGCCATCAGACGGACTAGCGGTACCTACGAGCAGTACTTC

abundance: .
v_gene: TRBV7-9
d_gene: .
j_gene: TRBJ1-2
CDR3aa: CASSLSGNNYGYTF
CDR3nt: TGTGCCAGCAGCTTAAGCGGGAATAACTATGGCTACACCTTC

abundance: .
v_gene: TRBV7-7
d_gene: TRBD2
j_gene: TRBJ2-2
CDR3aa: CASSPWGSGSAGELFF
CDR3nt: TGTGCCAGCAGCCCGTGGGGTAGCGGGTCGGCCGGGGAGCTGTTTTTT

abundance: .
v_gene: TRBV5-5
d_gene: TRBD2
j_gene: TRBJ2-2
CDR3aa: CASSLGGLALNSGELFF
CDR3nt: TGTGCCAGCAGCTTGGGTGGACTAGCGCTTAACTCCGGGGAGCTGTTTTTT

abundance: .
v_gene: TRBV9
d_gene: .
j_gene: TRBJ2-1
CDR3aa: CASSPPNNEQFF
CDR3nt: TGTGCCAGCAGCCCCCCCAACAATGAGCAGTTCTTC

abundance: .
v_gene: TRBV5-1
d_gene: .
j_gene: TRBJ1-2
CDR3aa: CASSADRDYGYTF
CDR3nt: TGCGCCAGCAGCGCGGACCGTGACTATGGCTACACCTTC

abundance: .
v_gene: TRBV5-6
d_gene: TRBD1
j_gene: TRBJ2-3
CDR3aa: CASSFDREPTQYF
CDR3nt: TGTGCCAGCAGCTTCGACAGGGAGCCTACGCAGTATTTT

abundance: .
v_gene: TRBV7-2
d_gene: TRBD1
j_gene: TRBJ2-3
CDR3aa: CASSTTWDRGLDTQYF
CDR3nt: TGTGCCAGCAGCACCACCTGGGACAGGGGTTTGGATACGCAGTATTTT

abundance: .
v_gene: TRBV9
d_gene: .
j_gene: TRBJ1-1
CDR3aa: CASSVAGRGLAEAFF
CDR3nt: TGTGCCAGCAGCGTAGCTGGGCGGGGGCTTGCTGAAGCTTTCTTT

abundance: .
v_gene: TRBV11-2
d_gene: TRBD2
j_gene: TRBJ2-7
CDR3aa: CASSFGGALYEQYF
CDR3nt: TGTGCCAGCAGCTTCGGGGGGGCGCTCTACGAGCAGTACTTC

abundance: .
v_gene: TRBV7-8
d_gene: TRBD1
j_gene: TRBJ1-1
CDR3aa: CASSLRDRGGTEAFF
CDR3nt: TGTGCCAGCAGCTTACGGGACAGGGGAGGCACTGAAGCTTTCTTT

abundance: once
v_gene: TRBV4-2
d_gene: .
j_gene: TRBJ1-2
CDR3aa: CASSQAHDRRYGYTF
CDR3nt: TGTGCCAGCAGCCAAGCCCATGACAGAAGGTATGGCTACACCTTC

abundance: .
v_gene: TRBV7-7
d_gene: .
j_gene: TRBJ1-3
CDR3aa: CASSLGGESSGNTIYF
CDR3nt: TGTGCCAGCAGCTTAGGTGGGGAGTCCTCTGGAAACACCATATATTTT

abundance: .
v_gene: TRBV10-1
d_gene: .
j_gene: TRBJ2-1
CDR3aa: CASEEEKLGEQFF
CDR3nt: TGCGCCAGCGAGGAGGAAAAATTGGGTGAGCAGTTCTTC

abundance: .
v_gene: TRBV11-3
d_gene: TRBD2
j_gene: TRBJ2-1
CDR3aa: CASSRRLAAVHEQFF
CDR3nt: TGTGCCAGCAGCCGTAGACTAGCGGCGGTCCATGAGCAGTTCTTC

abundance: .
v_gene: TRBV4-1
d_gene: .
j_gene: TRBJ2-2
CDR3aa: CASSLREFDTGELFF
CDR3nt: TGCGCCAGCAGCCTACGGGAGTTCGACACCGGGGAGCTGTTTTTT

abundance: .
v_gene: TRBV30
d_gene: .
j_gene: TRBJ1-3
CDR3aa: CAWSVRGGNTIYF
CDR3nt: TGTGCCTGGAGTGTCAGGGGAGGAAACACCATATATTTT

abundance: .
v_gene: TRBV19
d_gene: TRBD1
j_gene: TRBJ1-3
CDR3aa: CASSIDPGQPDSGNTIYF
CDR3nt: TGTGCCAGTAGTATAGACCCGGGACAGCCTGACTCTGGAAACACCATATATTTT

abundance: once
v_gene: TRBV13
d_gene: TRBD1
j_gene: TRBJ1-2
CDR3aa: CASSLGQGVGYTF
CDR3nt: TGTGCCAGCAGCTTAGGGCAGGGGGTTGGCTACACCTTC

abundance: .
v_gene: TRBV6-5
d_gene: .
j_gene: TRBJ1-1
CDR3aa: CASRQGTETFF
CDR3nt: TGTGCCAGCAGACAAGGGACTGAAACTTTCTTT

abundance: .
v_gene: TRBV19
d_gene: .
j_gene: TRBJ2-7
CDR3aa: CATKDPLNYEQYF
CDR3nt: TGTGCCACGAAGGACCCGCTGAACTACGAGCAGTACTTC

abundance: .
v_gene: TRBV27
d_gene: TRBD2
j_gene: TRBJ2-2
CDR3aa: CASRTTGGGTGELFF
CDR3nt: TGTGCCAGCAGGACCACGGGAGGAGGGACCGGGGAGCTGTTTTTT

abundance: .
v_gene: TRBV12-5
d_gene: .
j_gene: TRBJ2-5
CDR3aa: CASGQETQYF
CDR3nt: TGTGCTAGTGGCCAAGAGACCCAGTACTTC

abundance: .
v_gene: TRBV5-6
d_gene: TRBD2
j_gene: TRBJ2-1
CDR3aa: CASSLASGHYNEQFF
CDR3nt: TGTGCCAGCAGCTTGGCTAGCGGACACTACAATGAGCAGTTCTTC

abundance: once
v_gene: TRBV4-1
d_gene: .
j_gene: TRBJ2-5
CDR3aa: CASSLRAAEEETQYF
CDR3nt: TGCGCCAGCAGCCTAAGGGCAGCGGAGGAAGAGACCCAGTACTTC

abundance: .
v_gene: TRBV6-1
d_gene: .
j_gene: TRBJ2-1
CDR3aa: CASSDTKNWIGGNEQFF
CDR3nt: TGTGCCAGCAGTGACACTAAAAACTGGATTGGGGGGAATGAGCAGTTCTTC

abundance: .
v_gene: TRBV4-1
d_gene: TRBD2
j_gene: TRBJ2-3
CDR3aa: CASSRVPLAGYTDTQYF
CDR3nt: TGCGCCAGCAGCCGGGTCCCCCTAGCGGGGTACACAGATACGCAGTATTTT

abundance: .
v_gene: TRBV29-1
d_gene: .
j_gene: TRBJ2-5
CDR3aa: CSVDFRVGEETQYF
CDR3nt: TGCAGCGTTGATTTCCGGGTGGGGGAAGAGACCCAGTACTTC

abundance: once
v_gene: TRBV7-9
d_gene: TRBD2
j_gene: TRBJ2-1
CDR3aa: CASSLSPSGRAKNYNEQFF
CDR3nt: TGTGCCAGCAGCTTATCCCCTAGCGGGAGGGCCAAGAACTACAATGAGCAGTTCTTC

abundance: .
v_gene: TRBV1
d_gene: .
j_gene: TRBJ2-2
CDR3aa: CTSSQEGGLAGAGELFF
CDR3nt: TGCACCAGCAGCCAAGAGGGGGGACTAGCGGGAGCCGGGGAGCTGTTTTTT

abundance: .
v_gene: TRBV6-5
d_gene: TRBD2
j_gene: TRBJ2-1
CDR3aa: CASSSGGTYNEQFF
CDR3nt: TGTGCCAGCAGTAGCGGGGGTACCTACAATGAGCAGTTCTTC

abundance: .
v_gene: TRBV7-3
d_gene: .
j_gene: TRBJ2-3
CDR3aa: CASSLTFSSSTDTQYF
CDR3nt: TGTGCCAGCAGCTTAACGTTTTCAAGCAGCACAGATACGCAGTATTTT

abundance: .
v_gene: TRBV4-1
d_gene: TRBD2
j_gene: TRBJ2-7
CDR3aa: CASSQHRDNPRLAGSYEQYF
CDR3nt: TGCGCCAGCAGCCAACACCGGGACAATCCGCGACTAGCGGGATCCTACGAGCAGTACTTC

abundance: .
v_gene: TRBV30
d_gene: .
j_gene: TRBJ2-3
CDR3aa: CAWITGSTDTQYF
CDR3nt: TGTGCCTGGATTACAGGGAGCACAGATACGCAGTATTTT

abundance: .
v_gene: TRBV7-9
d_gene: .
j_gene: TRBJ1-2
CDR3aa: CASSSRTDPLGYTF
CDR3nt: TGTGCCAGCAGCTCACGCACAGATCCTCTGGGCTACACCTTC

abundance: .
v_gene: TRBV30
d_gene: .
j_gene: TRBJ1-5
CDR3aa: CAWIPCGQPQHF
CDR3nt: TGTGCCTGGATCCCCTGTGGTCAGCCCCAGCATTTT

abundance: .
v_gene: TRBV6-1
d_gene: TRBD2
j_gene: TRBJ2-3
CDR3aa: CASSEALAGADTQYF
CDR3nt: TGTGCCAGCAGTGAAGCGCTAGCGGGGGCAGATACGCAGTATTTT

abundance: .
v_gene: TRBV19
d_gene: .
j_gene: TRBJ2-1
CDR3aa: CASSTLTGLSFYNEQFF
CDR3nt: TGTGCCAGTAGTACCTTGACGGGGCTCTCTTTCTACAATGAGCAGTTCTTC

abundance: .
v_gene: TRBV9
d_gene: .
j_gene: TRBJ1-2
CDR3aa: CASKGREYGYTF
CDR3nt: TGTGCCAGCAAGGGCAGGGAATATGGCTACACCTTC

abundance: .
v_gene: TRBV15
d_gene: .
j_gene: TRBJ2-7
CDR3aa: CATSNGAYEQYF
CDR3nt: TGTGCCACCAGCAATGGGGCCTACGAGCAGTACTTC

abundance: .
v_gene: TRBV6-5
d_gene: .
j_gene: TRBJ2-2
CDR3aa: CASSPDPATGELFF
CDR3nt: TGTGCCAGCAGTCCCGACCCCGCCACCGGGGAGCTGTTTTTT

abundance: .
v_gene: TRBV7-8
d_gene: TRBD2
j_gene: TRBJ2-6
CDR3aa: CASSSHWASGESGANVLTF
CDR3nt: TGTGCCAGCAGCTCTCATTGGGCTAGCGGGGAGAGTGGGGCCAACGTCCTGACTTTC

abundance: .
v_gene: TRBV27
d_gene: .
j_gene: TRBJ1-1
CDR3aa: CASSFGGNTEAFF
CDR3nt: TGTGCCAGCAGTTTTGGGGGGAACACTGAAGCTTTCTTT

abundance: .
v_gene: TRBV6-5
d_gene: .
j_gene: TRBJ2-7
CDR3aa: CASSYFCVGRCEQYF
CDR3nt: TGTGCCAGCAGTTATTTCTGTGTCGGTCGGTGCGAGCAGTACTTC

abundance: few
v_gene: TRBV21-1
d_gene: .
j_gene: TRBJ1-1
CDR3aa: CASRDREGTEAFF
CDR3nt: TGTGCCAGCAGGGACAGGGAGGGAACTGAAGCTTTCTTT

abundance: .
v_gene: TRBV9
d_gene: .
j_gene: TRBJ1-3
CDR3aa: CASSEDASGNTIYF
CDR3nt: TGTGCCAGCAGCGAGGACGCCTCTGGAAACACCATATATTTT